These 28 T cell receptor beta chains were sequenced from one sample in a study of blood T cell repertoires in COVID-19. Clones were read by immunoSEQ multiplex PCR, and TCRdb kept only the in-frame ones, dropping some. There are about 39,000 clones in the sample; 70% to 90% occur only once, and around 5.2% lies in the top ten. Material for sequencing was peripheral blood. The receptors come from a man aged 40-50 years with active COVID-19.

On this clone itself: At one of its ends the junction is not consistent with the germline gene, which may arise from a read error. V usage is TRBV27 and J usage is TRBJ2-7, with 7 bases identical to TRBD1. This CDR3 is 14 amino acids long. Germline loops: CDR1 MNHEY, CDR2 SMNVEV (reference sequence). CDR3 in DNA: TGTGCCAGCAGTCACATTAAAGACAGGGCCGGGAAGCTCTTC. Protein product: CASSHIKDRAGKLF.

V is TRBV29-1 and J is TRBJ1-3; 7 bases fit TRBD1. There are 14 residues in the CDR3. V lost 0 bases to trimming and J lost 4 bases; unmatched junction nucleotides: 3. The germline V gene encodes CDR1 SQVTM and CDR2 ANQGSEA. The CDR3: CSVEDGTEGNTIYF. CDR3 nucleotide sequence: TGCAGCGTTGAAGACGGGACAGAAGGAAACACCATATATTTT.

V is TRBV28 and J is TRBJ2-1; TRBD2 matches 8 bases. J gave up 7 bases and V 4 bases, and 15 bases lay outside the gene matches. Germline V gene data show CDR1 as MDHEN and CDR2 as SYDVKM. The CDR3 runs 17 residues. CDR3 sequence reads: CASSSLLEGLVSNEQFF. DNA for the CDR3: TGTGCCAGCAGTTCTCTACTCGAGGGACTAGTCTCGAATGAGCAGTTCTTC.

The chain has TRBV24-1 and TRBJ2-5; D unclear. CDR1 and CDR2 from the germline V gene are KGHDR and SFDVKD. With 3 bases removed from V and 7 bases from J, the gap between germline ends came to 11 bases. This CDR3 contains 13 residues. The CDR3 protein is CATSDISARTQYF. In nucleotides, the CDR3 is TGTGCCACCAGTGATATATCCGCGAGGACCCAGTACTTC.

The chain couples TRBV7-6 to TRBJ2-3; 8 bases fit TRBD2. Germline CDR1 SGHVS, CDR2 FNYEAQ. V lost 5 bases, J lost 1 base, and 5 bases stayed unmatched. This CDR3 is built from 15 residues. CDR3 in DNA: TGTGCCAGCAGCCGGAGCGGGAGTCGCACAGATACGCAGTATTTT. Translating it yields CASSRSGSRTDTQYF.

This clone was seen a single time. V and J are TRBV11-3 and TRBJ2-7; D possibly corresponds to TRBD2 (5 bases). CDR1 and CDR2 from the germline V gene are SGHNT and YENEEA. The CDR3 runs 15 residues. V was shortened by 3 bases and J by 4 bases, with 16 bases between the two germline ends. CDR3 residues: CASSLSEGLGYEQYF. DNA of the CDR3: TGTGCCAGCAGCTTGAGCGAGGGTTTGGGGTACGAGCAGTACTTC.

The genes are TRBV19 and TRBJ2-6, with D tentatively TRBD1 (6 bases). This CDR3 has 18 amino acids. CDR1 is LNHDA and CDR2 is SQIVND in the germline V gene (reference sequence). V lost 3 bases and J lost 0, with 15 bases in between. The CDR3 DNA sequence: TGTGCCAGTAGTATGGACAGCCTGGGCCTCTCTGGGGCCAACGTCCTGACTTTC. The encoded protein is CASSMDSLGLSGANVLTF. Variable domain in full (rest from reference TRBV19 and TRBJ2-6): DGGITQSPKYLFRKEGQNVTLSCEQNLNHDAMYWYRQDPGQGLRLIYYSQIVNDFQKGDIAEGYSVSREKKESFPLTVTSAQKNPTAFYLCASSMDSLGLSGANVLTFGAGSRLTVL.

The chain joins TRBV24-1 to TRBJ2-3; D is unclear. Trimming pared 7 bases from V and 6 bases from J, leaving 7 bases between. The CDR3 has 11 amino acids. The V gene's germline CDR1 is KGHDR and CDR2 SFDVKD. CDR3 sequence: CATRFRDTQYF. The CDR3 coding sequence is TGTGCCACCAGGTTTCGGGATACGCAGTATTTT.

The CDR3 nucleotides are TGCAGCGCCGATAAGATTGAGGACTATGGCTACACCTTC. Its translation: CSADKIEDYGYTF. The chain joins TRBV29-1 to TRBJ1-2; D remains ambiguous. From germline, CDR1 is SQVTM and CDR2 ANQGSEA. V lost 7 bases and J lost 3, with 15 bases in between. This CDR3 comprises 13 residues.

The rearrangement uses TRBV7-3 and TRBJ2-3, with TRBD2 matching over 15 bases. V dropped 7 bases and J dropped 4; count of bases not matched to a gene: 6. This CDR3 is 16 amino acids long. Germline V gene data show CDR1 as SGHTA and CDR2 as FQGTGA. The CDR3 nucleotides read TGTGCCAGCATCTTGGGGACTAGCGGGAGGCCAGATACGCAGTATTTT. Its protein product is CASILGTSGRPDTQYF.

This sequence joins TRBV19 and TRBJ2-7, with a weak D call TRBD2 (6 bases). This CDR3 contains 14 residues. In germline, CDR1 is LNHDA, CDR2 SQIVND (reference sequence). Trimming removed 6 bases at V and 4 bases at J, with 16 bases between. The DNA for the CDR3 is TGTGCCAGTAGCCCGGGACTCTTGTCGTACGAGCAGTACTTC. Translation gives CASSPGLLSYEQYF.

This clone appeared a single time. This chain joins TRBV7-2 and TRBJ2-7; 7 nucleotides match TRBD2. With V trimmed by 3 bases and J by 6 bases, 8 bases remained unmatched. This CDR3 spans 14 amino acids. Looked up from germline, CDR1 is SGHTA and CDR2 is FQGNSA. The CDR3 sequence is CASSFQGGVGEQYF. The CDR3 coding sequence is TGTGCCAGCAGCTTTCAGGGAGGGGTGGGCGAGCAGTACTTC.

The chain combines TRBV7-2 with TRBJ1-2; D gene uncertain. The CDR3 is made up of 15 amino acids. The germline gives CDR1 SGHTA, CDR2 FQGNSA. V dropped 5 bases and J dropped 6 bases, with 19 bases sitting between them. CDR3 sequence (DNA): TGTGCCAGCAGCCCTGCCATCGGGTTCTTGGATGGCTACACCTTC. Translated: CASSPAIGFLDGYTF.

The J gene is TRBJ2-7, the V gene TRBV5-6; 10 nucleotides match TRBD1. V lost 7 bases to trimming and J lost 4 bases; unmatched junction nucleotides: 5. This CDR3 contains 13 residues. Germline CDR1 reads SGHDT; CDR2 reads YYEEEE. CDR3 loop: CASSRQGAYEQYF. Written as DNA, the CDR3 is TGTGCCAGCTCCAGACAGGGGGCTTACGAGCAGTACTTC.

The CDR3 loop is CASSLGPTYGYTF. The CDR3 coding sequence is TGTGCCAGCAGTTTGGGGCCTACCTATGGCTACACCTTC. V gene TRBV12-3 or TRBV12-4 combines with J gene TRBJ1-2; TRBD1 is a possible D gene (5 bases). V lost 3 bases to trimming and J lost 4 bases, with 9 bases between them. The CDR3 is made up of 13 amino acids.

The V gene is TRBV29-1, the J gene TRBJ2-7; D gene ambiguous. Germline V CDR1 and CDR2: SQVTM, ANQGSEA. This CDR3 has 14 amino acids. V lost 1 base to trimming and J lost 2 bases, with 12 bases between them. CDR3 sequence (DNA): TGCAGCGTTGAAGCCACCACAGAGACCTACGAGCAGTACTTC. Its translation is CSVEATTETYEQYF.

The V call is TRBV27, the J call TRBJ2-1; the match to TRBD2 covers 16 bases. Trimming removed 5 bases from V and 6 bases from J; junction bases left unmatched: 13. Germline V gene lookup returns CDR1 MNHEY and CDR2 SMNVEV (reference sequence). The CDR3 spans 19 residues. CDR3 region: CASSPGLAGGPRLVNEQFF. In DNA form, the CDR3 reads TGTGCCAGCAGTCCGGGACTAGCGGGAGGGCCGCGGCTAGTCAATGAGCAGTTCTTC.

The V gene is TRBV5-1, the J gene TRBJ2-7; TRBD2 is a possible D gene (6 bases). Trimming left V 4 bases short and J 2 bases short, with 13 bases between. This CDR3 is 14 amino acids long. The germline CDR1 and CDR2 sequences are SGHRS and YFSETQ. The CDR3 loop reads CASSGLGGAYEQYF. CDR3 nucleotides: TGCGCCAGCAGCGGGCTCGGAGGGGCCTACGAGCAGTACTTC.

This chain connects TRBV19 to TRBJ2-5; TRBD2 is a possible D gene (6 bases). The V end was cut by 5 bases, the J end by 5 bases, with 12 bases between. Germline values: CDR1 LNHDA, CDR2 SQIVND (reference sequence). The CDR3 runs to 13 residues. The CDR3 nucleotides read TGTGCCAGTAGTCCCCGGGAGTCGGAGACCCAGTACTTC. Protein product: CASSPRESETQYF. The whole variable domain, filled in from reference TRBV19 and TRBJ2-5, reads DGGITQSPKYLFRKEGQNVTLSCEQNLNHDAMYWYRQDPGQGLRLIYYSQIVNDFQKGDIAEGYSVSREKKESFPLTVTSAQKNPTAFYLCASSPRESETQYFGPGTRLLVL.

The rearrangement links TRBV25-1 to TRBJ1-1, with D possibly matching TRBD1 (5 bases). Germline values: CDR1 MGHDK, CDR2 SYGVNS. V was cut by 4 bases and J by 0 bases, with 12 bases left in between. This CDR3 is built from 15 residues. The CDR3: CASSATETVNTEAFF. The CDR3 nucleotides are TGTGCCAGCAGTGCGACGGAGACAGTGAACACTGAAGCTTTCTTT.

The genes are TRBV5-4 and TRBJ1-6; no firm D call. The CDR3 covers 13 residues. The germline V gene has CDR1 SGHNT and CDR2 YYREEE (reference sequence). Trimming cost V 4 bases and J 3 bases, with 5 bases left between them. CDR3 loop: CASSQNYNSPLHF. The CDR3 nucleotides read TGTGCCAGCAGCCAGAACTATAATTCACCCCTCCACTTT.

This clone appeared once. The chain links TRBV19 to TRBJ2-3, with D possibly being TRBD2 (5 bases). This CDR3 spans 14 amino acids. V gave up 2 bases and J gave up 4 bases, with 10 bases separating them. CDR1 LNHDA and CDR2 SQIVND come from the germline V gene (reference sequence). CDR3 nucleotide sequence: TGTGCCAGTAGTATAACTAGGCTCCCAGATACGCAGTATTTT. Protein product: CASSITRLPDTQYF.

The chain joins TRBV9 to TRBJ2-1; 7 bases fit TRBD2. The ends lost 4 bases at V and 2 bases at J; junction bases unmatched: 9. Germline V lookup: CDR1 SGDLS, CDR2 YYNGEE. CDR3 length: 16 residues. The CDR3 region has the DNA TGTGCCAGCAGCCCAGGAGGCGGGGGACCCTACAATGAGCAGTTCTTC. It is translated as CASSPGGGGPYNEQFF.

The table lists this clone with a few counts. The chain couples TRBV28 to TRBJ1-2; no reliable D call. The germline V and J ends were trimmed by 7 bases and 1 base, with 10 bases remaining between them. Germline CDR1 MDHEN, CDR2 SYDVKM. This CDR3 is 13 amino acids long. CDR3 DNA: TGTGCCAGCATGGAGGAGGATAACTATGGCTACACCTTC. This gives the protein CASMEEDNYGYTF.

Only a few counts were recorded for this clone. The genes are TRBV4-1 and TRBJ1-5; D gene unclear. This CDR3 region has 14 residues. Trimming removed 5 bases from V and 1 base from J, with 9 bases in between. Germline V gene data show CDR1 as MGHRA and CDR2 as YSYEKL. The CDR3 reads CASSLVQSNQPQHF. CDR3 coding DNA: TGCGCCAGCAGCTTAGTTCAAAGCAATCAGCCCCAGCATTTT.

This clone was detected once. V gene TRBV4-1 combines with J gene TRBJ1-2; TRBD1 might be the D (5 bases). CDR1 MGHRA and CDR2 YSYEKL come from the germline V gene. The CDR3 is 12 residues long. The V gene lost 3 bases and the J gene lost 4 bases, with 6 bases spanning the gap. The CDR3 DNA is TGCGCCAGCAGCCAGGGGCCCTATGGCTACACCTTC. This translates into CASSQGPYGYTF.

The V gene is TRBV11-3, the J gene TRBJ1-3; TRBD1 aligns across 7 bases. J lost 3 bases, V lost 5 bases, and 7 bases had no gene match. CDR1 and CDR2 (germline): SGHNT, YENEEA. There are 15 residues in the CDR3. CDR3 sequence (DNA): TGTGCCAGCAGCCCGGGACAGCAATATGGAAACACCATATATTTT. Its translation is CASSPGQQYGNTIYF.

The rearrangement uses TRBV18 and TRBJ2-5; TRBD2 aligns across 9 bases. With 1 base clipped from V and 2 bases from J, the junction kept 2 bases outside the gene matches. Germline CDR1 is KGHSH and CDR2 is LQKENI. This CDR3 comprises 15 residues. This CDR3 reads CASSPRSGRQETQYF. CDR3 in DNA: TGTGCCAGCTCACCACGTAGCGGGAGACAAGAGACCCAGTACTTC. Using reference TRBV18 and TRBJ2-5 for the parts outside the CDR3, the full variable domain is NAGVMQNPRHLVRRRGQEARLRCSPMKGHSHVYWYRQLPEEGLKFMVYLQKENIIDESGMPKERFSAEFPKEGPSILRIQQVVRGDSAAYFCASSPRSGRQETQYFGPGTRLLVL.